The 23 T cell receptor beta chains below come from one sample, sequenced in a study of neurological immune-mediated disorders. Using its own MiXCR run on the 5' RACE reads, TCRdb lists one record per CDR3 protein. The sample has some 87,000 distinct CDR3 sequences, 5.8% seen once. Time point meaning: longitudinal time-point 2. The sequenced sample consisted of PBMCs. The receptors derive from a woman in her sixties with multiple sclerosis.

This clonotype was recorded at least ten times. The chain joins TRBV6-1 to TRBJ2-7; weak D call: TRBD2 (6 bases). This CDR3 has 15 amino acids. Per the germline V gene, CDR1 is MNHNS and CDR2 is SASEGT. V lost 5 bases and J lost 5, with 19 bases in between. This CDR3 is CASSSPRGLLDEQYF. In DNA, the CDR3 is TGTGCCAGCAGTTCACCACGGGGGTTACTGGACGAGCAGTACTTC.

This clonotype came up a few times. The V and J genes are TRBV6-2 or TRBV6-3 and TRBJ2-5, with a weak D call TRBD1 (6 bases). CDR1 and CDR2 from the germline V gene are MNHEY and SVGEGT. V gave up 9 bases and J gave up 4 bases, with 12 bases separating them. The CDR3 contains 12 residues. For the CDR3, the DNA is TGTGCCAGTGGAACAGGGCTAGAGACCCAGTACTTC. This translates into CASGTGLETQYF.

Many counts were recorded for this clonotype. This sequence joins TRBV11-2 and TRBJ2-7; a weak D match, TRBD2 (6 bases). The CDR3 runs 15 residues. Trimming pared 4 bases from V and 6 bases from J, leaving 19 bases between. Germline values: CDR1 SGHAT, CDR2 FQNNGV. CDR3 nucleotides: TGTGCCAGCAGCTCAACACCCGGTGGGGGAGGCGAGCAGTACTTC. It specifies CASSSTPGGGGEQYF.

At least ten counts were recorded for this clonotype. The V call is TRBV5-1, the J call TRBJ1-1; D might be TRBD1 (5 bases). CDR1 and CDR2 (germline): SGHRS, YFSETQ. CDR3 length: 18 amino acids. With 3 bases removed from V and 1 base from J, the gap between germline ends came to 22 bases. The CDR3 loop reads CASSSPLGQHGPNTEAFF. The CDR3 coding sequence is TGCGCCAGCAGCTCCCCCCTCGGACAACATGGGCCGAACACTGAAGCTTTCTTT.

This clonotype was observed at least ten times. The DNA of the CDR3 is TGTGCCAGCAGTCCGCCGGGGAAGCGGGGTACCCAAGAGACCCAGTACTTC. Amino acid sequence: CASSPPGKRGTQETQYF. J is TRBJ2-5 and V is TRBV6-5; 7 bases align to TRBD2. The CDR3 has 17 amino acids. With V trimmed by 5 bases and J by 1 base, 13 bases remained unmatched. CDR1 and CDR2 from the germline V gene are MNHEY and SVGAGI.

There are many counts of this clonotype. This chain connects TRBV5-1 to TRBJ2-3, with 8 bases lining up with TRBD1. With V trimmed by 4 bases and J by 9 bases, 10 bases remained unmatched. Germline CDR1 and CDR2: SGHRS and YFSETQ. The CDR3 consists of 14 residues. CDR3 sequence: CASSPTGGRVTQYF. DNA for the CDR3: TGCGCCAGCAGCCCCACAGGGGGGCGGGTGACGCAGTATTTT.

This clonotype was counted at least ten times. The rearrangement joins TRBV5-1 to TRBJ2-7, with TRBD2 as a possible D gene (5 bases). The CDR3 is 12 residues long. Trimming shortened V by 4 bases and J by 9 bases, and 14 bases separated the two germline ends. CDR1 and CDR2 (germline): SGHRS, YFSETQ. The CDR3 DNA is TGCGCCAGCAGCCAGGAGGAGTTGGTGCAGTACTTC. This sequence encodes CASSQEELVQYF.

The rearrangement uses TRBV12-3 or TRBV12-4 and TRBJ2-1; 7 bases fit TRBD1. This CDR3 is 15 amino acids long. J gave up 10 bases and V 3 bases, and 12 bases lay outside the gene matches. CDR3 bases: TGTGCCAGCAGTTTTAACGGACAGGCCTCCGGGGAGCAGTTCTTC. Its protein product is CASSFNGQASGEQFF.

CDR3 nucleotides: TGCGCCAGCAGCTTTGTGGGGGCGAATACTGAAGCTTTCTTT. Translating it yields CASSFVGANTEAFF. This sequence joins TRBV5-1 and TRBJ1-1; TRBD1 is a possible D gene (6 bases). The CDR3 has 14 amino acids. From germline, CDR1 is SGHRS and CDR2 YFSETQ. With 2 bases removed from V and 5 bases from J, the gap between germline ends came to 13 bases.

This clonotype has at least ten counts. This chain connects TRBV27 to TRBJ1-1; TRBD1 might be the D (6 bases). The V end lost 8 bases, the J end lost 4 bases, and 14 bases lay between the germline ends. The CDR3 length is 13 residues. Per germline, CDR1 MNHEY and CDR2 SMNVEV (reference sequence). CDR3 coding DNA: TGTGCCAGCTCTAGGGGGACGTCCACTGAAGCTTTCTTT. This gives the protein CASSRGTSTEAFF.

This clonotype was seen at least ten times. The chain employs TRBV7-9 and TRBJ1-1; D gene unclear. CDR3 length: 12 residues. Deletions cut 1 base from V and 8 bases from J, with 8 bases between. Germline V gene data show CDR1 as SEHNR and CDR2 as FQNEAQ (reference sequence). Here the CDR3 reads CASSLVGSEAFF. The CDR3 coding sequence is TGTGCCAGCAGCTTAGTTGGATCCGAAGCTTTCTTT.

This clonotype was picked up many times. V and J are TRBV10-3 and TRBJ2-2, with 16 positions matching TRBD2. The CDR3 sequence is 20 residues long. CDR1 is ENHRY and CDR2 is SYGVKD in the germline V gene. Trimming cost V 3 bases and J 5 bases; bases outside gene matches: 12. The CDR3 sequence is CAISEIPGTSGGAVTGELFF. CDR3 nucleotides: TGTGCCATCAGTGAAATACCCGGGACTAGCGGGGGGGCGGTAACCGGGGAGCTGTTTTTT.

This clonotype was detected ten times or more. This chain links TRBV5-1 with TRBJ2-5; tentatively, D is TRBD2 (5 bases). Germline CDR1 SGHRS, CDR2 YFSETQ. Trimming cost V 3 bases and J 4 bases, with 16 bases left between them. This CDR3 is built from 15 residues. CDR3 protein: CASSSHPGIGETQYF. The CDR3 nucleotides read TGCGCCAGCAGCTCCCATCCGGGAATAGGAGAGACCCAGTACTTC.

This clonotype has a count of ten or more. The rearrangement uses TRBV29-1 and TRBJ1-5; 10 nucleotides align to TRBD1. The CDR3 runs to 13 residues. Germline V gene data show CDR1 as SQVTM and CDR2 as ANQGSEA. J lost 6 bases, V lost 4 bases, and 3 bases had no gene match. This chain's CDR3 is CSVGQGASQPQHF. CDR3 nucleotide sequence: TGCAGCGTTGGACAGGGGGCGAGTCAGCCCCAGCATTTT.

This clonotype has at least ten counts. The rearrangement links TRBV20-1 to TRBJ2-1, with 7 bases aligning to TRBD2. The ends lost 0 bases at V and 4 bases at J; junction bases unmatched: 9. Germline V lookup: CDR1 DFQATT, CDR2 SNEGSKA (reference sequence). The CDR3 runs 16 residues. Written as DNA, the CDR3 is TGCAGTGCTAGAGAGGGCGGGGGAGGTAATTACAATGAGCAGTTCTTC. This encodes CSAREGGGGNYNEQFF.

This clonotype was counted ten times or more. The chain recombines TRBV7-9 with TRBJ2-1; 9 bases line up with TRBD2. Germline CDR1 SEHNR, CDR2 FQNEAQ (reference sequence). V lost 3 bases, J lost 1 base, and 10 bases stayed unmatched. CDR3 size: 18 residues. The CDR3 sequence: CASSFTALAGRSYNEQFF. The CDR3 DNA is TGTGCCAGCAGCTTTACTGCCCTAGCGGGGAGATCCTACAATGAGCAGTTCTTC.

Many counts were recorded for this clonotype. A read error may be the cause here, since a much bigger clone is one base away. CDR3 protein: CSIEEWHGGYTF. CDR3 bases: TGCAGCATTGAAGAGTGGCATGGGGGCTACACCTTC. The J gene is TRBJ1-2, the V gene TRBV29-1, with D uncertain. The CDR3 covers 12 residues. Germline values: CDR1 SQVTM, CDR2 ANQGSEA.

This clonotype was seen many times. The gene calls are TRBV29-1 and TRBJ2-1; 9 nucleotides align to TRBD2. The CDR3 length is 12 residues. Trimming at V came to 4 bases and at J to 9 bases, leaving 4 bases not matched to a gene. Germline V CDR1 and CDR2: SQVTM, ANQGSEA. This CDR3 is CSVALAGTEQFF. CDR3 nucleotides: TGCAGCGTTGCCCTAGCGGGGACTGAGCAGTTCTTC.

This clonotype was counted many times. The CDR3 here is CSAPGLSNTGELFF. The CDR3 DNA is TGCAGCGCACCGGGGTTATCGAACACCGGGGAGCTGTTTTTT. V gene TRBV29-1 combines with J gene TRBJ2-2; tentative D call: TRBD2 (5 bases). From germline, CDR1 is SQVTM and CDR2 ANQGSEA. The CDR3 consists of 14 residues. The V and J ends lost 7 bases and 0 bases respectively, with 12 bases between them.

This clonotype was seen at least ten times. The chain has TRBV7-6 and TRBJ2-1; 13 bases match TRBD2. This CDR3 region has 16 residues. Unmatched junction bases numbered 4, after V lost 5 bases and J lost 3 bases. The germline V gene has CDR1 SGHVS and CDR2 FNYEAQ. CDR3 loop: CASSATSGGFYNEQFF. The CDR3 DNA is TGTGCCAGCAGCGCGACTAGCGGGGGGTTCTACAATGAGCAGTTCTTC.

This clonotype has at least ten counts. V usage is TRBV6-5 and J usage is TRBJ2-3; D perhaps matches TRBD1 (5 bases). Germline V gene data show CDR1 as MNHEY and CDR2 as SVGAGI. V lost 5 bases and J lost 2, with 8 bases in between. The length of the CDR3 is 13 residues. CDR3 loop: CASSMTDTDTQYF. CDR3 in DNA: TGTGCCAGCAGTATGACAGACACAGATACGCAGTATTTT.

This clonotype has just a few counts. The genes are TRBV18 and TRBJ2-5; 7 nucleotides match TRBD2. Trimming removed 2 bases from V and 5 bases from J; junction bases left unmatched: 8. Germline-derived CDR1 and CDR2 are KGHSH and LQKENI. This CDR3 has 15 residues. Here the CDR3 DNA reads TGTGCCAGCTCACCATGGCGGGAGAGCGGGGAGACCCAGTACTTC. It translates to CASSPWRESGETQYF.

This clonotype was seen at least ten times. J is TRBJ2-2 and V is TRBV12-3 or TRBV12-4; TRBD2 agrees at 8 bases. The CDR3 runs to 15 residues. V shed 8 bases and J 2 bases; nucleotides not matched to a gene: 7. Here the CDR3 reads CASERLALNTGELFF. The CDR3 DNA is TGTGCCAGCGAACGACTAGCGCTAAACACCGGGGAGCTGTTTTTT.